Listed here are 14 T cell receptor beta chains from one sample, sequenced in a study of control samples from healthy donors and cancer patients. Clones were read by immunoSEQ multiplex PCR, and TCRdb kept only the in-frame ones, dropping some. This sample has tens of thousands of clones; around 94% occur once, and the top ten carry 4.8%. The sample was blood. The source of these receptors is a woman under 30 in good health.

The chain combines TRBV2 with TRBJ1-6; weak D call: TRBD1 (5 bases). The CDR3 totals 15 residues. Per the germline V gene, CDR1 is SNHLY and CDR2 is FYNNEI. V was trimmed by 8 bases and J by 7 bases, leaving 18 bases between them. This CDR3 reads CASHASGRDNSPLHF. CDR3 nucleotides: TGTGCCAGCCACGCGTCCGGCAGGGACAATTCACCCCTCCACTTT.

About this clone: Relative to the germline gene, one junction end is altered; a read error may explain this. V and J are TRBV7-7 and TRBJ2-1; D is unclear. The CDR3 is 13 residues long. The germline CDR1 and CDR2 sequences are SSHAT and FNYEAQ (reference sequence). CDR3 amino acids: CASSLAYYNEQFF. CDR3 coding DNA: TGTGCTAGCAGCTTAGCCTACTACAATGAGCAGTTCTTC.

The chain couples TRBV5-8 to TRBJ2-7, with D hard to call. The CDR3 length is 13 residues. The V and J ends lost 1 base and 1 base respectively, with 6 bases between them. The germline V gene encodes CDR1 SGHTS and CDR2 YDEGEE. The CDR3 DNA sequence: TGTGCCAGCAGCTTGTATCGATCCTACGAGCAGTACTTC. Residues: CASSLYRSYEQYF.

Written as DNA, the CDR3 is TGTGCCAGCAGTGACTCGACTAGCGGGGAGTCGAACACCGGGGAGCTGTTTTTT. It yields the protein CASSDSTSGESNTGELFF. This chain joins TRBV6-4 and TRBJ2-2, with TRBD2 matching over 11 bases. Germline trimming cut 0 bases from V and 0 bases from J; bases unmatched to any gene: 3. This CDR3 has 18 amino acids. From germline, CDR1 is MRHNA and CDR2 SNTAGT.

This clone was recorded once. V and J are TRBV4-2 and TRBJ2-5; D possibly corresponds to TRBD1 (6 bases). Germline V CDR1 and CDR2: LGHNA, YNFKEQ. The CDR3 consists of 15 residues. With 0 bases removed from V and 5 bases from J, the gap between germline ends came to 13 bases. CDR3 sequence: CASSQDGYRDETQYF. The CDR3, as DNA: TGTGCCAGCAGCCAAGATGGGTACAGGGACGAGACCCAGTACTTC.

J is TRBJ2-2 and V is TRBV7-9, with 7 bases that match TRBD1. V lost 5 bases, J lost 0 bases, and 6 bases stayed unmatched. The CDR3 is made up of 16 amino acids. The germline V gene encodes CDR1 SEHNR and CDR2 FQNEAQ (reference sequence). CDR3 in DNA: TGTGCCAGCAGCCTGCGAACAGGGGCGAACACCGGGGAGCTGTTTTTT. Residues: CASSLRTGANTGELFF.

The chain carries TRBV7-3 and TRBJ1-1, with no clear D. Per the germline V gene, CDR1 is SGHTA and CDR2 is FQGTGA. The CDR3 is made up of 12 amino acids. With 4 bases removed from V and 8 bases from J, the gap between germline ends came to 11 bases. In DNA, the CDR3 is TGTGCCAGCAGCTCGCAGACGGGAGAAGCTTTCTTT. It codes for CASSSQTGEAFF.

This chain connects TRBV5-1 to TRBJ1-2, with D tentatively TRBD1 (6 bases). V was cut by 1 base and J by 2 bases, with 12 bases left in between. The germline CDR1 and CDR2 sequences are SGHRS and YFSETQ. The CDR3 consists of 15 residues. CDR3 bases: TGCGCCAGCAGCTTGACGACAGGCTTAAACTATGGCTACACCTTC. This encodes CASSLTTGLNYGYTF.

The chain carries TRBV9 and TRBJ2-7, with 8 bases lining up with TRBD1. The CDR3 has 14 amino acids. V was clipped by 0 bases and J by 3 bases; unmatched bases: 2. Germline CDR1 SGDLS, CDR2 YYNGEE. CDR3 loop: CASSVAGTGYEQYF. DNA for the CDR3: TGTGCCAGCAGCGTAGCTGGGACAGGCTACGAGCAGTACTTC.

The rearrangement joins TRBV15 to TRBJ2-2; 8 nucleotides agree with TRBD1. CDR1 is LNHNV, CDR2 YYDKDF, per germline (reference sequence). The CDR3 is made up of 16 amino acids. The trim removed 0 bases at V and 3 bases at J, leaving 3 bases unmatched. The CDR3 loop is CATSRDSGGHTGELFF. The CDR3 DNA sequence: TGTGCCACCAGCAGAGATTCAGGGGGCCACACCGGGGAGCTGTTTTTT.

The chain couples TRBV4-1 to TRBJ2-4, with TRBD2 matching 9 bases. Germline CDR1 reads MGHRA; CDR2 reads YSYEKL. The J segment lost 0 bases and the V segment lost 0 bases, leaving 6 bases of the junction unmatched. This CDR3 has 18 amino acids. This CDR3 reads CASSQETSGRLAKNIQYF. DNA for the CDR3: TGCGCCAGCAGCCAAGAGACTAGCGGTCGCCTAGCCAAAAACATTCAGTACTTC.

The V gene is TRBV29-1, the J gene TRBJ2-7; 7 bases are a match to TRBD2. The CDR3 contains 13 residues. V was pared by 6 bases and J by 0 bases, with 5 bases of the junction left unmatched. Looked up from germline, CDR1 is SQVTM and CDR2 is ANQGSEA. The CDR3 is CSVRSGTSYEQYF. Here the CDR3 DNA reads TGCAGCGTGAGAAGCGGGACCTCCTACGAGCAGTACTTC.

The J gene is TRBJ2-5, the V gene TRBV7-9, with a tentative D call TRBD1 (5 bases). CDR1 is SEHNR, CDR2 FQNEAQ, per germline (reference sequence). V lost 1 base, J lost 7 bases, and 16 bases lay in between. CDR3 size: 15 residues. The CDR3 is CASSLGTQRLGTQYF. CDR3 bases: TGTGCCAGCAGCTTAGGGACACAAAGGTTAGGGACCCAGTACTTC.

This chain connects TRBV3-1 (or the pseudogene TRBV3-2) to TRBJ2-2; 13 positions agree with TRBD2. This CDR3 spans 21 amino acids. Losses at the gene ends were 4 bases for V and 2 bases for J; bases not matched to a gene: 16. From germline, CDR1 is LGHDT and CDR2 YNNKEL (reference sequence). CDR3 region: CASSRPRWGTSGKKNTGELFF. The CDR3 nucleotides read TGTGCCAGCAGCCGACCCCGATGGGGGACTAGCGGGAAAAAAAACACCGGGGAGCTGTTTTTT.